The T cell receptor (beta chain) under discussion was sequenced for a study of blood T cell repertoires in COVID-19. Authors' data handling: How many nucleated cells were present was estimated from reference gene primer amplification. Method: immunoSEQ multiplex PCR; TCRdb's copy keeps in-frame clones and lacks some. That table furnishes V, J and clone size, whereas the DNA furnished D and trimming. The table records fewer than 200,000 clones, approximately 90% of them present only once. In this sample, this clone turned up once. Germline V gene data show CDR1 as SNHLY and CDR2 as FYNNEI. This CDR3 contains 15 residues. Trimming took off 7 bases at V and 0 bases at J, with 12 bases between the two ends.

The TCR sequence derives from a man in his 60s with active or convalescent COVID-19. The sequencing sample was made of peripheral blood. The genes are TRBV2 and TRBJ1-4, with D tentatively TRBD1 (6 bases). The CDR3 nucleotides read TGTGCCAGCAATAGGGGGATAACAACTAATGAAAAACTGTTTTTT. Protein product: CASNRGITTNEKLFF.